Listed here are 30 T cell receptor beta chains from one sample, sequenced in a study of siplizumab effects on memory and regulatory T cells. Data came from immunoSEQ multiplex PCR; TCRdb stores just in-frame clones and leaves some out. This table holds 55,000 to 80,000 clones, roughly 78% found once. The specimen sequenced was memory CD4+ T cells sorted from blood. Every receptor here comes from a human donor in good health.

Note on this clone: Different DNA sequences within this sample yield the same CDR3. The gene calls are TRBV18 and TRBJ1-5, with D maybe TRBD1 (5 bases). The CDR3 is 14 amino acids. The germline CDR1 and CDR2 sequences are KGHSH and LQKENI. Trimming took off 3 bases at V and 2 bases at J, with 8 bases between the two ends. This CDR3 is CASSPQGGNQPQHF. The CDR3 DNA follows: TGTGCCAGCTCACCCCAGGGTGGCAATCAGCCCCAGCATTTT. Using reference TRBV18 and TRBJ1-5 for the parts outside the CDR3, the full variable domain is NAGVMQNPRHLVRRRGQEARLRCSPMKGHSHVYWYRQLPEEGLKFMVYLQKENIIDESGMPKERFSAEFPKEGPSILRIQQVVRGDSAAYFCASSPQGGNQPQHFGDGTRLSIL.

This clone was detected once. The chain has TRBV4-1 and TRBJ1-1, with D perhaps TRBD1 (5 bases). Germline-derived CDR1 and CDR2 are MGHRA and YSYEKL. Trimming cost V 4 bases and J 6 bases, with 21 bases left between them. The CDR3 is made up of 16 amino acids. The CDR3 reads CASSLQGLGGDPEAFF. The CDR3 bases are TGCGCCAGCAGCCTTCAAGGGTTGGGAGGGGACCCTGAAGCTTTCTTT.

The genes are TRBV30 and TRBJ1-5; D not resolved. V lost 0 bases and J 4 bases, leaving 7 bases between the germline ends. There are 13 residues in the CDR3. CDR1 GTSNPN and CDR2 SVGIG come from the germline V gene (reference sequence). This CDR3 reads CAWSVRPNQPQHF. In nucleotides, the CDR3 is TGTGCCTGGAGTGTAAGGCCTAATCAGCCCCAGCATTTT. The entire variable domain, with the rest obtained from reference TRBV30 and TRBJ1-5, is as follows: SQTIHQWPATLVQPVGSPLSLECTVEGTSNPNLYWYRQAAGRGLQLLFYSVGIGQISSEVPQNLSASRPQDRQFILSSKKLLLSDSGFYLCAWSVRPNQPQHFGDGTRLSIL.

There are a few counts of this clone. The chain has TRBV28 and TRBJ2-1; perhaps TRBD2 as D (6 bases). This CDR3 is 16 amino acids long. Trimming left V 5 bases short and J 0 bases short, with 14 bases between. Germline assignment: CDR1 MDHEN and CDR2 SYDVKM. CDR3 nucleotide sequence: TGTGCCAGCAGTCTCCTGGGACTTAGCTCCTACAATGAGCAGTTCTTC. Its protein is CASSLLGLSSYNEQFF.

This chain connects TRBV19 to TRBJ1-6, with 10 positions matching TRBD1. Germline trimming cut 4 bases from V and 10 bases from J; bases unmatched to any gene: 7. The germline gives CDR1 LNHDA, CDR2 SQIVND (reference sequence). The CDR3 has 15 amino acids. CDR3 coding DNA: TGTGCCAGTAGTACCACCTCGACAGGGGGCTCACCCCTCCACTTT. Its protein product is CASSTTSTGGSPLHF.

The V call is TRBV25-1, the J call TRBJ2-2; 9 bases line up with TRBD1. Unmatched junction bases numbered 6, after V lost 6 bases and J lost 7 bases. Germline CDR1 and CDR2: MGHDK and SYGVNS. CDR3 length: 14 residues. The CDR3 DNA reads TGTGCCAGCAGACGACAGGGGGAGCACGGGGAGCTGTTTTTT. This encodes CASRRQGEHGELFF.

This clone was counted a few times. The rearrangement links TRBV7-9 to TRBJ1-2; TRBD1 aligns across 10 bases. The CDR3 is 15 residues long. V shed 5 bases and J 2 bases; nucleotides not matched to a gene: 5. The germline V gene has CDR1 SEHNR and CDR2 FQNEAQ (reference sequence). This CDR3 reads CASSLGTGANYGYTF. The CDR3 bases are TGTGCCAGCAGCCTCGGGACAGGGGCAAACTATGGCTACACCTTC.

A few counts support this clone. The genes are TRBV29-1 and TRBJ2-7; TRBD1 matches at 10 bases. Germline trimming cut 4 bases from V and 4 bases from J; bases unmatched to any gene: 4. Germline V gene lookup returns CDR1 SQVTM and CDR2 ANQGSEA. This CDR3 has 13 amino acids. CDR3 sequence: CSVGQGARYEQYF. The CDR3, as DNA: TGCAGCGTTGGACAGGGGGCGCGGTACGAGCAGTACTTC.

CDR3 nucleotides: TGCGCCAGCAGGGGACAGGGTCCCGGGGAGCTGTTTTTT. As protein: CASRGQGPGELFF. The V gene is TRBV10-1, the J gene TRBJ2-2, with 9 bases lining up with TRBD1. Losses at the gene ends were 6 bases for V and 6 bases for J; bases not matched to a gene: 2. The CDR3 runs 13 residues. Germline V gives CDR1 WNHNN, CDR2 SYGVQD (reference sequence).

The V and J genes are TRBV5-1 and TRBJ2-5; perhaps D is TRBD1 or TRBD2 (5 bases each). Germline V lookup: CDR1 SGHRS, CDR2 YFSETQ. The CDR3 covers 14 residues. The V gene lost 0 bases and the J gene lost 1 base, with 7 bases spanning the gap. In DNA form, the CDR3 reads TGCGCCAGCAGCTTGGACGGGACCCAAGAGACCCAGTACTTC. Translated: CASSLDGTQETQYF.

The chain recombines TRBV18 with TRBJ2-3; D tentatively reads TRBD1 or TRBD2 (6 bases each). The V and J ends lost 4 bases and 1 base respectively, with 12 bases between them. The germline CDR1 and CDR2 sequences are KGHSH and LQKENI. This CDR3 contains 15 residues. This chain's CDR3 is CASSLIGGGTDTQYF. The CDR3 coding sequence is TGTGCCAGCTCACTAATCGGGGGCGGCACAGATACGCAGTATTTT.

The chain joins TRBV6-5 to TRBJ2-7; 8 bases are shared with TRBD1. V trimming: 2 bases; J trimming: 4 bases; junction bases outside the gene matches: 4. Germline CDR1 and CDR2: MNHEY and SVGAGI. The CDR3 length is 14 residues. The CDR3 reads CASSYQGAIYEQYF. CDR3 nucleotide sequence: TGTGCCAGCAGTTACCAGGGGGCGATTTACGAGCAGTACTTC.

This chain joins TRBV5-4 and TRBJ2-5; a possible D gene is TRBD1 (6 bases). This CDR3 region has 12 residues. V lost 7 bases to trimming and J lost 2 bases, with 9 bases between them. Germline V gene sequence: CDR1 SGHNT, CDR2 YYREEE (reference sequence). In nucleotides, the CDR3 is TGTGCCAGCCGACAGGAGCAAGAGACCCAGTACTTC. Its translation: CASRQEQETQYF.

A single count supports this clone. The chain uses TRBV4-3 and TRBJ2-7; TRBD2 might be the D (6 bases). The germline gives CDR1 LGHNA, CDR2 YSLEER. The CDR3 has 15 residues. V lost 1 base and J 2 bases, leaving 12 bases between the germline ends. This chain's CDR3 is CASSQAPPGAYEQYF. The CDR3 coding sequence is TGCGCCAGCAGCCAAGCCCCGCCGGGGGCCTACGAGCAGTACTTC.

The chain carries TRBV25-1 and TRBJ2-7; 15 nucleotides agree with TRBD2. Germline-derived CDR1 and CDR2 are MGHDK and SYGVNS. V was clipped by 4 bases and J by 4 bases; unmatched bases: 2. The CDR3 sequence is 15 residues long. CDR3 region: CASSGGLAGGYEQYF. In nucleotides, the CDR3 is TGTGCCAGCAGTGGGGGACTAGCGGGGGGTTACGAGCAGTACTTC.

V and J are TRBV2 and TRBJ1-4, with 10 positions matching TRBD1. Trimming cost V 8 bases and J 8 bases; bases outside gene matches: 14. Germline V CDR1 and CDR2: SNHLY, FYNNEI. The CDR3 contains 16 residues. In nucleotides, the CDR3 is TGTGCCAGCTCTCCCGGGACAGGGGCAAAAGGGGAAAAACTGTTTTTT. This gives the protein CASSPGTGAKGEKLFF. The complete variable domain, with remaining parts taken from reference TRBV2 and TRBJ1-4, reads EPEVTQTPSHQVTQMGQEVILRCVPISNHLYFYWYRQILGQKVEFLVSFYNNEISEKSEIFDDQFSVERPDGSNFTLKIRSTKLEDSAMYFCASSPGTGAKGEKLFFGSGTQLSVL.

The V gene is TRBV5-1, the J gene TRBJ2-2, with 7 bases identical to TRBD1. Germline loops: CDR1 SGHRS, CDR2 YFSETQ. The CDR3 is made up of 16 amino acids. The V segment lost 4 bases and the J segment 3 bases; nucleotides outside the gene matches: 9. In nucleotides, the CDR3 is TGCGCCAGCAGCCTCTACCTCGACAGGGACACCGGGGAGCTGTTTTTT. Residues: CASSLYLDRDTGELFF.

The J gene is TRBJ1-2, the V gene TRBV6-6; 8 nucleotides match TRBD1. Looked up from germline, CDR1 is MNHNY and CDR2 is SVGAGI (reference sequence). Trimming cost V 2 bases and J 4 bases; bases outside gene matches: 3. The CDR3 extends over 14 amino acids. The CDR3 bases are TGTGCCAGCAGTTACCGCGGACAGGGCTATGGCTACACCTTC. It encodes CASSYRGQGYGYTF.

The chain joins TRBV9 to TRBJ2-2; D possibly corresponds to TRBD2 (6 bases). The CDR3 extends over 14 amino acids. Trimming pared 3 bases from V and 4 bases from J, leaving 10 bases between. Germline V gene lookup returns CDR1 SGDLS and CDR2 YYNGEE. The CDR3 nucleotides read TGTGCCAGCAGCGGGGGACTTCTCACCGGGGAGCTGTTTTTT. Translated, it gives CASSGGLLTGELFF.

In regard to this clone: The sample holds other DNA sequences that translate to the same CDR3. The chain links TRBV7-9 to TRBJ1-5; 9 nucleotides agree with TRBD1. Germline CDR1 is SEHNR and CDR2 is FQNEAQ (reference sequence). The length of the CDR3 is 14 residues. With V trimmed by 3 bases and J by 6 bases, 3 bases remained unmatched. This chain's CDR3 is CASSFGQGRQPQHF. The CDR3 nucleotides read TGTGCCAGCAGCTTTGGACAGGGGCGTCAGCCCCAGCATTTT. Full variable domain (remainder filled in from reference TRBV7-9 and TRBJ1-5): DTGVSQNPRHKITKRGQNVTFRCDPISEHNRLYWYRQTLGQGPEFLTYFQNEAQLEKSRLLSDRFSAERPKGSFSTLEIQRTEQGDSAMYLCASSFGQGRQPQHFGDGTRLSIL.

V and J are TRBV29-1 and TRBJ2-6; TRBD1 agrees at 9 bases. This CDR3 is built from 18 residues. V gave up 7 bases and J gave up 1 base; unmatched junction bases: 14. Germline loops: CDR1 SQVTM, CDR2 ANQGSEA. In DNA form, the CDR3 reads TGCAGCGCTCTTAGGCCTCCGGGACAGGGTTCTGGGGCCAACGTCCTGACTTTC. Amino acid sequence: CSALRPPGQGSGANVLTF.

The CDR3 is CASSNTGTGNTIYF. The DNA for the CDR3 is TGCGCCAGCAGCAACACAGGGACCGGAAACACCATATATTTT. The chain carries TRBV5-1 and TRBJ1-3, with D possibly TRBD1 on 6 matching bases. V lost 4 bases to trimming and J lost 4 bases, with 12 bases between them. Germline V gene lookup returns CDR1 SGHRS and CDR2 YFSETQ. This CDR3 has 14 residues.

The chain links TRBV7-9 to TRBJ2-5; a possible D gene is TRBD1 (6 bases). CDR1 and CDR2 from the germline V gene are SEHNR and FQNEAQ (reference sequence). The germline V and J ends were trimmed by 3 bases and 10 bases, with 12 bases remaining between them. This CDR3 region has 12 residues. CDR3 residues: CASSLDLGGQYF. The CDR3 nucleotides are TGTGCCAGCAGCTTGGATCTAGGGGGCCAGTACTTC.

The chain has TRBV28 and TRBJ1-5, with D tentatively TRBD1 (5 bases). CDR3 size: 14 residues. The germline V and J ends were trimmed by 3 bases and 8 bases, with 14 bases remaining between them. Germline CDR1 and CDR2: MDHEN and SYDVKM. The CDR3 region is CASSLGPGREPQHF. The CDR3 coding sequence is TGTGCCAGCAGTTTGGGGCCGGGAAGGGAGCCCCAGCATTTT.

This chain links TRBV19 with TRBJ1-1; tentatively, D is TRBD1 (5 bases). This CDR3 contains 12 residues. Germline CDR1 LNHDA, CDR2 SQIVND (reference sequence). Trimming took 6 bases from V and 5 from J, leaving 10 bases between them. The CDR3 region has the DNA TGTGCCAGTAGGGCGGGGGGGACTGAAGCTTTCTTT. This sequence encodes CASRAGGTEAFF.

This sequence joins TRBV28 and TRBJ1-2; 8 nucleotides line up with TRBD1. The CDR3 length is 16 residues. Germline CDR1 and CDR2: MDHEN and SYDVKM. J was trimmed by 4 bases and V by 3 bases; bases with no gene match: 10. This chain's CDR3 is CASSFRQGSLIYGYTF. The DNA of the CDR3 is TGTGCCAGCAGTTTCCGACAGGGGTCGCTTATCTATGGCTACACCTTC.

This clone appeared a single time. The J gene is TRBJ2-7, the V gene TRBV4-2, with 15 bases matching TRBD2. Germline assignment: CDR1 LGHNA and CDR2 YNFKEQ. Losses at the gene ends were 0 bases for V and 3 bases for J; bases not matched to a gene: 0. This CDR3 comprises 16 residues. The CDR3 here is CASSQEGLAGGYEQYF. The CDR3 coding sequence is TGTGCCAGCAGCCAAGAGGGACTAGCGGGGGGCTACGAGCAGTACTTC.

The genes are TRBV19 and TRBJ1-6; D is unclear. CDR1 is LNHDA, CDR2 SQIVND, per germline (reference sequence). Trimming stripped 3 bases from V and 6 bases from J, with 18 bases between. This CDR3 is 17 amino acids long. As DNA, the CDR3 is TGTGCCAGTAGTATCACGAGAGGCCGGAACGCTAATTCACCCCTCCACTTT. It specifies CASSITRGRNANSPLHF.

This clone was seen just once. The CDR3 DNA reads as TGTGCCTGGGAAACAGGAACCTACAATGAGCAGTTCTTC. It specifies CAWETGTYNEQFF. The chain recombines TRBV30 with TRBJ2-1; tentatively, D is TRBD1 (5 bases). Deletions cut 5 bases from V and 2 bases from J, with 10 bases between. The CDR3 runs 13 residues. Germline V lookup: CDR1 GTSNPN, CDR2 SVGIG (reference sequence).

V is TRBV5-1 and J is TRBJ1-2; D perhaps matches TRBD1 (5 bases). V lost 5 bases, J lost 5 bases, and 13 bases lay in between. Germline V lookup: CDR1 SGHRS, CDR2 YFSETQ. The CDR3 is 13 residues long. CDR3 loop: CASSSDGGYGYTF. The CDR3 nucleotides read TGCGCCAGCAGTTCGGACGGGGGATATGGCTACACCTTC.